The table lists the clone carrying this T cell receptor beta chain with a few counts. Primers included in the PCR were 60 Vbeta and 13 Jbeta primers. TCRdb's copy holds only in-frame clones and misses some; the assay was immunoSEQ multiplex PCR. The sample has 150,000 or so clones; 75% to 90% are singletons. The data are from a study of cytomegalovirus exposure and HLA in healthy donors. Germline lookup yields CDR1 SGHAT and CDR2 FQDESV (reference sequence). V lost 5 bases and J 1 base, leaving 14 bases between the germline ends. This CDR3 contains 15 residues. The gene calls are TRBV11-1 and TRBJ1-1, with a weak D call TRBD1 (6 bases). This TCR was recovered from a woman younger than 30 in good health and CMV-seronegative. Input material: PBMCs. The CDR3 DNA is TGTGCCAGCAGCCAATACAGGGAAACGAACACTGAAGCTTTCTTT. Translating gives CASSQYRETNTEAFF.